The entry below describes one T cell receptor beta chain. This receptor's antigen is unknown. Per-base qualities were not stored, and no clone one base away is much larger. As encoded in the germline V gene, CDR1 is SGHTA while CDR2 is FQGNSA. The CDR3 spans 18 residues, from the cysteine through the phenylalanine. CDR3 DNA is the only sequence kept; it has 54 bases, read in frame from the first base. V has 1 base trimmed and J has 4 bases trimmed; junction bases matching no gene number 12. The data originate from a study of cytomegalovirus exposure and HLA in healthy donors (dated by TCRdb to 2016 to 2017). About the full investigation: The roughly 670 repertoires of the first cohort and the roughly 120 validation repertoires were produced on the same platform, according to a later analysis. The aim of the study was to test whether cataloging public T cell receptors could identify signatures of past pathogen exposure. The study combined high-throughput TCR immunosequencing, statistical association of individual TCRs with disease status, and machine learning to predict cytomegalovirus infection status. Besides the first cohort of 500 to 700 subjects, a separate validation cohort made up of 120 different subjects was used.

Receptor libraries were prepared by the immunoSEQ multiplex PCR assay. The original methods were these. To diagnose cytomegalovirus status from the catalog of TCR beta chain sequences, a statistical classification framework was built. TCRdb re-hosts the immuneACCESS table, in-frame sequences only. Its copies lack some clones; in the studies checked, an unresolved V gene accounts for under half of them, and the cause for the rest is not known. V and J calls and clone size are given by that table; D and trimming were obtained from the DNA. This sample comprises some 110,000 clones, 80% to 90% of them detected only once. The top ten clones comprise about 4.2% of the sample. Donors formed part of the validation cohort, which comprised fewer than 150 subjects and was distinct from the first cohort of several hundred subjects. On the study overall, not on this receptor specifically: In the study, about 150 TCR beta chains were listed as associated with cytomegalovirus. Three of the identified cytomegalovirus-associated TCR beta chains were confirmed in vitro to be specific for cytomegalovirus antigens. The validation cohort had no HLA typing available for a later analysis, so co-occurrence within that cohort was assessed over all 130 or so repertoires. While some public TCRs were present in many individuals, most TCR sequences turned up only very rarely across donors. In a later analysis, TCRs clustered in the first cohort were found to also tend to co-occur in the 120 or so validation repertoires, with 85% to 95% of cluster scores above 0. In both the original and validation cohorts, the classifier was reported to diagnose cytomegalovirus status with high specificity and sensitivity. The authors suggested that the approach could potentially be generalized to other disease states and immunological phenotypes.

Sequencing used PBMCs. The sequence joins TRBV7-2 to TRBJ2-2; 7 bases in the junction line up with TRBD2. The clonotype originates from a young man in good health and CMV-seropositive. The nucleotide sequence is TGTGCCAGCAGCTTAGGTCCCCCAAGCGGGGTGGCCACCGGGGAGCTGTTTTTT. This encodes CASSLGPPSGVATGELFF. Outside the CDR3, residues come from the reference TRBV7-2 and TRBJ2-2 proteins, so the full variable domain is: GAGVSQSPSNKVTEKGKDVELRCDPISGHTALYWYRQSLGQGLEFLIYFQGNSAPDKSGLPSDRFSAERTGGSVSTLTIQRTQQEDSAVYLCASSLGPPSGVATGELFFGEGSRLTVL.